The TCR beta chain described here comes from a study of PD-L1 blockade in urothelial cancer. Study summary: Intravenous atezolizumab, 1,200 mg every 3 weeks, was begun by patients in the mid-2010s. Blood analysis occurred 3 weeks (second dose) and 6 weeks after treatment start. Each blood sample yielded a median of about 150,000 T cells.

The length of the CDR3 is 15 residues. CDR1 is WNHNN, CDR2 SYGVQD, per germline (reference sequence). V shed 7 bases and J 10 bases; nucleotides not matched to a gene: 15. The table came from immunoSEQ multiplex PCR; TCRdb's copy has only in-frame clones and leaves some out. The table has 30,000 to 45,000 clones, about four fifths seen once. For each patient, 1 to 8 samples were obtained, pretreatment and on-treatment. Here the sequenced sample was PBMCs, taken around atezolizumab (anti-PD-L1) treatment. The sequence came from a man in his sixties with urothelial cancer. This chain links TRBV10-1 with TRBJ2-3; 9 bases align to TRBD2. The CDR3 region has the DNA TGCGCCAGCACCGATAGCGGGAGTAGTATTTTCGCGCAGTATTTT. Encoded protein: CASTDSGSSIFAQYF.